The entry below describes one TCR beta chain. This sample is part of a study of blood T cell repertoires in COVID-19. CDR1 and CDR2 (germline): SGHRS, YFSETQ. The length of the CDR3 is 15 residues. V was clipped by 4 bases and J by 5 bases; unmatched bases: 8. In the original workflow: Reference gene primer amplification gave nucleated cell count estimates. The repertoire was sequenced with immunoSEQ multiplex PCR; TCRdb's copy has only in-frame clones and lacks some. Clonal size and the V and J genes are those of that table, whereas D and trimming came from the DNA. The profile shows around 250,000 clones, around 81% of them singletons. Clinical history reported by participants formed the basis on which cohorts were assigned.

The rearrangement joins TRBV5-1 to TRBJ2-7, with 11 bases that match TRBD1. The sequenced sample consisted of PBMCs or T cells enriched from blood (not recorded which). This TCR was sampled from a man aged 45-65 years who had recovered from COVID-19. The CDR3 coding sequence is TGCGCCAGCAGCCTGGGCGGGACAGGGGGTCACGAGCAGTACTTC. Its protein is CASSLGGTGGHEQYF.